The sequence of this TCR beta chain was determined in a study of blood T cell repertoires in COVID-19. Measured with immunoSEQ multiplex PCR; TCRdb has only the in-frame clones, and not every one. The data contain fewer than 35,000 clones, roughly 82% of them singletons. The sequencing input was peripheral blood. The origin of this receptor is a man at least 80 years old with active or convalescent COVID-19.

DNA for the CDR3: TGTGCCAGCAGCGCCGGGACCGGGAGGGAGACCCAGTACTTC. It yields the protein CASSAGTGRETQYF. V usage is TRBV9 and J usage is TRBJ2-5; TRBD2 matches 7 bases. The J segment lost 5 bases and the V segment lost 3 bases, leaving 7 bases of the junction unmatched. CDR1 and CDR2 from the germline V gene are SGDLS and YYNGEE. The CDR3 totals 14 residues.